Ten or more counts support the clone carrying this T cell receptor beta chain. The antigen remains undetermined. The data derive from a study of human T cells and chemical hapten exposure. Study-wide context: Small volume differences among pooled libraries mainly caused per-sample TCR yield variation. Overall study findings and caveats: TCRs whose frequency exceeded 1 in 1000 remained the same following DPC sensitization.

The study extracted total RNA from unfractionated whole blood. The library put unique molecular identifiers onto individual cDNA molecules. Authors' methods: Counts of TCRs in each sample centred on a median of around 99,000 and extended from about 20,000 to 690,000. TCRdb re-called the 5' RACE reads through MiXCR, storing one row per CDR3 protein. The V and J calls and clone size come from TCRdb's table, not from the authors' own analysis. The data contain some 150,000 distinct CDR3 sequences, roughly 4% of them singletons. This TCR was recovered from a female donor in good health.

The CDR3 protein is CASGETGSDTEAFF. As DNA, the CDR3 is TGTGCCAGTGGAGAAACAGGGTCGGACACTGAAGCTTTCTTT. The chain carries TRBV28 and TRBJ1-1, with D possibly TRBD1 on 6 matching bases. CDR3 size: 14 residues. Trimming removed 9 bases from V and 3 bases from J, with 17 bases in between. Per germline, CDR1 MDHEN and CDR2 SYDVKM.